Below are 10 T cell receptor beta chains sequenced from a single sample in a study of beta chain features in type 1 diabetes. Study outcomes and limitations: Moderately but significantly shorter TCRB CDR3s were found in Type 1 diabetes patients in all four CD4+ subsets.

TCRB transcripts that were expressed got sequenced, as all of the isolated RNA had been reverse transcribed. Clones were sequenced by immunoSEQ multiplex PCR, and TCRdb holds only the in-frame ones, with some missing. The table has some 350,000 clones, 8% to 10% seen once. For these TCRs, the target antigens are not known. Source material: central memory CD4+ T cells from blood. Receptors originate from a man aged 25 to 40 with type 1 diabetes.

The chain carries TRBV5-4 and TRBJ2-7, with a possible D match to TRBD2 (6 bases). From germline, CDR1 is SGHNT and CDR2 YYREEE (reference sequence). There are 16 residues in the CDR3. The germline V and J ends were trimmed by 3 bases and 0 bases, with 16 bases remaining between them. CDR3 in DNA: TGTGCCAGCAGCTCCCGGCGGGGTCAAAGCTCCTACGAGCAGTACTTC. Translated, it gives CASSSRRGQSSYEQYF.

This clone has just a few counts. The chain employs TRBV7-2 and TRBJ1-5; 10 nucleotides match TRBD1. With V trimmed by 5 bases and J by 14 bases, 9 bases remained unmatched. The CDR3 runs to 13 residues. Germline V lookup: CDR1 SGHTA, CDR2 FQGNSA. CDR3 region: CASSTGQGSEEHF. CDR3 in DNA: TGTGCCAGCAGCACGGGACAGGGGTCCGAGGAGCATTTT.

This clone has just a few counts. The CDR3: CAISGDRGYGYTF. The CDR3 DNA follows: TGTGCCATCTCCGGTGACAGAGGCTATGGCTACACCTTC. This chain uses TRBV10-3 with TRBJ1-2; a weak D match, TRBD1 (5 bases). The germline V gene encodes CDR1 ENHRY and CDR2 SYGVKD. The CDR3 runs to 13 residues. The V and J ends lost 8 bases and 4 bases respectively, with 14 bases between them.

This clone was seen a handful of times. The CDR3 DNA is TGTGCCAGTAGTACCGGGAGTTCACAAGAGACCCAGTACTTC. Translated: CASSTGSSQETQYF. The V and J genes are TRBV19 and TRBJ2-5; possible D gene TRBD2, 6 bases. The CDR3 sequence is 14 residues long. Germline lookup yields CDR1 LNHDA and CDR2 SQIVND (reference sequence). Trimming cost V 4 bases and J 2 bases, with 11 bases left between them.

Comments on this clone: A single base is all that separates this from a far larger clone, so a read error is likely. The sample has other DNA sequences that encode this CDR3 too. The chain couples TRBV7-8 to TRBJ1-5; 7 bases match TRBD1. The CDR3 length is 14 residues. Trimming took 5 bases from V and 2 from J; bases not matched to a gene: 3. The V gene's germline CDR1 is SGHVS and CDR2 FQNEAQ. The DNA for the CDR3 is TGTGCCAGCAGCCCTGGACAGGGCAATCAGCCCCAGCATTTT. It encodes CASSPGQGNQPQHF.

This chain uses TRBV28 with TRBJ2-3; D is undetermined. The CDR3 extends over 13 amino acids. V shed 4 bases and J shed 0 bases, with 5 bases lying between them. Germline values: CDR1 MDHEN, CDR2 SYDVKM. The CDR3 loop is CASSSDSTDTQYF. DNA for the CDR3: TGTGCCAGCAGTTCGGATAGCACAGATACGCAGTATTTT.

This clone has only a few counts. A read error may explain this, as a much larger clone is one base away. The chain carries TRBV27 and TRBJ1-1; D is uncertain. V was cut by 3 bases and J by 4 bases, with 12 bases left in between. The CDR3 extends over 14 amino acids. Germline loops: CDR1 MNHEY, CDR2 SMNVEV (reference sequence). CDR3 loop: CASSFLGCTTEAFF. The CDR3 DNA sequence: TGTGCCAGCAGTTTTTTGGGGTGTACCACTGAAGCTTTCTTT.

The chain has TRBV27 and TRBJ2-1, with TRBD2 matching over 13 bases. This CDR3 comprises 17 residues. With 6 bases clipped from V and 9 bases from J, the junction kept 14 bases outside the gene matches. Germline assignment: CDR1 MNHEY and CDR2 SMNVEV (reference sequence). The CDR3 region is CASSRTPGLAGASEQFF. The CDR3 region has the DNA TGTGCCAGCAGCCGAACCCCTGGACTAGCGGGAGCGAGTGAGCAGTTCTTC.

The chain couples TRBV6-6 to TRBJ2-5; maybe TRBD2 (7 bases). The V gene's germline CDR1 is MNHNY and CDR2 SVGAGI (reference sequence). V lost 10 bases and J lost 5, with 20 bases in between. This CDR3 region has 14 residues. CDR3 nucleotides: TGTGCCATCAGGGGTTCGAGGGAGGGGGAGACCCAGTACTTC. Protein sequence: CAIRGSREGETQYF.

The chain links TRBV19 to TRBJ2-1, with 7 bases that match TRBD2. The CDR3 length is 15 residues. Looked up from germline, CDR1 is LNHDA and CDR2 is SQIVND (reference sequence). V lost 3 bases, J lost 4 bases, and 6 bases stayed unmatched. The CDR3 sequence: CASSIRDYRYNEQFF. DNA for the CDR3: TGTGCCAGTAGTATCCGGGACTACCGGTACAATGAGCAGTTCTTC. The full variable domain, in which reference TRBV19 and TRBJ2-1 provide the parts outside the CDR3, is DGGITQSPKYLFRKEGQNVTLSCEQNLNHDAMYWYRQDPGQGLRLIYYSQIVNDFQKGDIAEGYSVSREKKESFPLTVTSAQKNPTAFYLCASSIRDYRYNEQFFGPGTRLTVL.